Sequencing of this T cell receptor beta chain was carried out in a study of CXCR3-negative and CXCR3-positive naive CD8 T cells. Study-wide context: The dataset comprises 110 million to 150 million TRB reads in total, with about 1.5 +/- 0.3 million reads per library.

In preparing the TRB cDNA libraries, 5' RACE with UMI labels was used. TCRdb re-called the 5' RACE reads; one entry per CDR3 protein, DNA not given. This repertoire includes 60,000 to 65,000 distinct CDR3 sequences. Study results and limitations: Naive CXCR3-negative and CXCR3-positive cells had similar TRBV-TRBJ usage; memory differed. Compared with CXCR3-negative naive cells, CXCR3-positive naive cells showed more hydrophobic TRB CDR3s. Comparably high diversity was seen in both naive subsets, and much lower diversity in memory CD8+ cells.

Details on this clonotype: Antigen specificity is unknown.

The CDR3 loop spans 14 amino acids. The sequencing input was naive CXCR3+ CD8+ T cells from blood. Subset specified: CD45RO-CCR7+CD27+CD95- naive CD8+ T cells expressing CXCR3 (TNR3+). The chain carries TRBV7-1 and TRBJ2-1; there is no DNA to check the TCRdb D call of TRBD2. TRBV7-1 is an open reading frame whose function is uncertain. The origin of this receptor is a human donor in good health. Some clones in this sample may be carry-over from other donors' samples. The CDR3 here is CASTPGLPYNEQFF.